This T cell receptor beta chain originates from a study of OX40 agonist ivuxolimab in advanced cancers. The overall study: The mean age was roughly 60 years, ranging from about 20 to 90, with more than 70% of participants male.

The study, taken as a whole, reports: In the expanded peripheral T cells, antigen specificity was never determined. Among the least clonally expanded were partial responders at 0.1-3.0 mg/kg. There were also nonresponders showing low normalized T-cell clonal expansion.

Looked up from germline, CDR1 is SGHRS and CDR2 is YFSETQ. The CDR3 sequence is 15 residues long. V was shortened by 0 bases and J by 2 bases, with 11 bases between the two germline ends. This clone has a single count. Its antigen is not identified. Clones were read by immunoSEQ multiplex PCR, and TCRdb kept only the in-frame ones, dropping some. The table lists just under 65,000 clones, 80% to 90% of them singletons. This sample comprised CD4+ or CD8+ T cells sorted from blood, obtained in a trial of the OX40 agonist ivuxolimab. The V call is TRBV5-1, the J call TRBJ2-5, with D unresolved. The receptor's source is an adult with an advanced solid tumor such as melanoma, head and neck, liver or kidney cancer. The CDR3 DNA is TGCGCCAGCAGCTTGGGGGTGGCGTTTCAAGAGACCCAGTACTTC. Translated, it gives CASSLGVAFQETQYF.